This T cell receptor beta chain was observed in a study of T cells in Graves' hyperthyroidism and ophthalmopathy (dated by TCRdb to the late 2010s). With regard to the full study: Peripheral blood was collected at initial diagnosis, before any treatment. The paper describes TCR Vbeta CDR3 sequencing of around 130 peripheral blood samples, made up of about 41 ophthalmopathy patients, around 78 hyperthyroidism patients and roughly 17 progressor patients. The approximately 98 discovery patients were randomly divided into training and test sets at a 7:3 ratio. The study also compared thyroid tissue and blood T-cell repertoires from five or six Graves' hyperthyroidism patients. After blood sampling, hyperthyroidism patients were treated with methimazole at a starting dose of 30 mg daily, and ophthalmopathy patients were treated with high-dose intravenous methylprednisolone. TCR V-J signatures able to tell the groups apart were searched for in a discovery cohort of approximately 95 patients, of whom fewer than 45 had Graves' ophthalmopathy and about 60 had stable Graves' hyperthyroidism. Prospective prediction of ophthalmopathy was tested in an independent validation cohort of 18 to 20 hyperthyroidism patients and 17 patients who later progressed to ophthalmopathy.

This clonotype occurred a few times. The specificity of this receptor is unknown. It has no much larger one-base neighbor in the sample; base qualities were not kept. Hyperthyroidism patients were newly diagnosed, with disease duration under 2 months, and aged 18 to 65 years. Exclusion was applied to patients with uncontrolled infections, other autoimmune diseases, pregnancy or lactation. Diagnoses relied on clinical symptoms, serum thyroxine and TRAb, thyroid ultrasound and orbital computed tomography. Blood from progressor patients was collected at the time of first diagnosis with hyperthyroidism, before any ophthalmopathy symptoms had appeared. PBMCs were isolated from more than 8 ml of fresh peripheral blood by Ficoll-Paque density gradient centrifugation. Progressor patients were defined as those initially diagnosed with Graves' hyperthyroidism in whom ophthalmopathy developed during follow-up. Total RNA was extracted with Trizol reagent, and quality was checked on an Agilent 2100 Bioanalyzer.

CDR1 and CDR2 are read off the germline V gene as SGHAT and FQNNGV. The CDR3 sequence holds 16 residues, the cysteine and phenylalanine included. Of the read, only the CDR3 DNA is kept; its 48 bases are in frame from base 1. Ends trimmed: V by 3 bases, J by 1 base; bases unmatched to a gene: 6. The full study reports these points: Most expanded thyroid clonotypes (frequency above 0.001) were also detected in blood, a finding suggesting that blood repertoires may reflect thyroid immune responses. Sample size was not statistically predetermined, and investigators were not blinded to group allocation. In validation, the model predicted progression to ophthalmopathy a median of about 6.8 months before onset, with approximately 71% sensitivity and about 75% specificity. A model built on a 13 V-J signature distinguished ophthalmopathy from stable hyperthyroidism, reaching about 89% sensitivity and 81.08% specificity in cross-validation and 80%/75% in testing.

Amplification of TCR beta CDR3 regions was carried out from RNA transcripts. A first-round RT-PCR of the TCR CDR3 used the HTBI primer set with the Qiagen OneStep RT-PCR kit. Libraries were constructed in a second round of multiplex PCR, after which size selection and purification were performed. The libraries were sequenced on an Illumina HiSeq2000 using paired-end 100 bp reads. Per the authors' processing: SOAPnuke was used to process the raw data, with reads discarded if the reads contained adapters or uncalled bases, had a mean Phred below 15, or lacked an exact constant-primer or identifier match. High-quality paired reads were merged with COPE v1.2.5, and unique nucleotide sequences were defined as clonotypes. Clonotypes were aligned to IMGT TRBV, TRBD and TRBJ reference segments using MiTCR v1.1. Only V-J combinations with frequency above 0.0001, covering 99% to 99.2% of repertoires, were analysed. The TCS score was defined as F50 (clonal expansion) divided by E x V (chaos), with BLOSUM62-based TCRdist calculated between CDR3 peptides within each V-J. Welch's t-statistics and random forest reduced fewer than 550 V-J features to 13, which were used in a naive Bayes classifier (R e1071). TCRdb handled the public reads itself, with Q25 trimming in fastp and clone calling in MiXCR, and kept productive beta chains. When rows share a CDR3 protein, they turn into one entry using the most common DNA and genes. The V and J calls were determined by TCRdb, not by the authors. This sample lists a few hundred thousand distinct CDR3 sequences; less than 15% were detected once. Clones ranked in the top ten supply roughly 20% of the sample.

The sequence was obtained from a man between 25 and 39 years old with Graves' hyperthyroidism that later progressed to Graves' ophthalmopathy. This sequence uses TRBV11-2 and TRBJ2-3, with 8 bases matching TRBD1. What was sequenced was blood. The DNA sequence is given as TGTGCCAGCAGCTTGGGTGCAGGGGGCGGCACAGATACGCAGTATTTT. Its coded protein is CASSLGAGGGTDTQYF.